This T cell receptor beta chain comes out of a study of T-cell memory formation after mild COVID-19. Study-wide background: TCR clusters showed largely donor specificity.

The length of the CDR3 is 15 residues. V was shortened by 10 bases and J by 6 bases, with 22 bases between the two germline ends. This clonotype appeared a few times. The antigen remains undetermined. General study points: Contracting CD8+ clones were enriched in EMRA, CD4+ mainly in CM and EM.

Using its own MiXCR run on the 5' RACE reads, TCRdb lists one record per CDR3 protein. The sample records under 250,000 distinct CDR3 sequences, 8% to 11% being singletons. The rearrangement links TRBV12-3 or TRBV12-4 to TRBJ2-1; TRBD1 or TRBD2 may be the D gene (6 bases each). Sequencing was performed on PBMCs or a T cell subset sorted from them (not recorded which). This receptor was identified in a man aged 18 to 29 who had mild COVID-19 (a few samples of this study predate the infection). Cell type and time point are not known. CDR3 residues: CATGWSGAGANEQFF. CDR3 sequence (DNA): TGTGCCACGGGGTGGTCGGGGGCCGGGGCCAATGAGCAGTTCTTC.